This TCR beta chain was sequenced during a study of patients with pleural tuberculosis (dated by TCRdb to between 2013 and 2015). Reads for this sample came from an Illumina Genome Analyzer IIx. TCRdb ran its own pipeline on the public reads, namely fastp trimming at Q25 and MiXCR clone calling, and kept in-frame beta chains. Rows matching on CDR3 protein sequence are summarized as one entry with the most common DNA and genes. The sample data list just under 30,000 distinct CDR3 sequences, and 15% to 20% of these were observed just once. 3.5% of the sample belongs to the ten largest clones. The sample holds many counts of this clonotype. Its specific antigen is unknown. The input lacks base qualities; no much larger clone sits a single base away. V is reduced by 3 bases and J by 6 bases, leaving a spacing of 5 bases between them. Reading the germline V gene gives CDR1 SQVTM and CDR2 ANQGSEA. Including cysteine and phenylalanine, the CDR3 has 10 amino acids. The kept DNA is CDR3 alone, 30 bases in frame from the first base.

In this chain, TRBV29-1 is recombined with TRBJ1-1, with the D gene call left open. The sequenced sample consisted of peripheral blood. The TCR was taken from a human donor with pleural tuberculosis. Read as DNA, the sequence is TGCAGCGTTGACCCCTCTGAAGCTTTCTTT. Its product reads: CSVDPSEAFF.